The 29 T cell receptor beta chains in this list originate from one sample, sequenced in a study of T cells expressing NK-cell markers. TCRdb re-called the 5' RACE reads and catalogs CDR3 proteins one per entry, DNA excluded. The sample totals a few hundred thousand distinct CDR3 sequences. Specimen: blood T cells: a sorted CD56 or NKG2C T cell subset, CD4+ or CD8+ T cells, or bulk PBMC T cells (not recorded which). Source of these receptors: a woman in her forties or fifties in good health.

The gene calls are TRBV5-6 and TRBJ2-2. Germline CDR1 reads SGHDT; CDR2 reads YYEEEE. The CDR3 length is 14 residues. The CDR3 spells CASSKLPNTGELFF. Combining the CDR3 with reference TRBV5-6 and TRBJ2-2 gives the whole variable domain DAGVTQSPTHLIKTRGQQVTLRCSPKSGHDTVSWYQQALGQGPQFIFQYYEEEERQRGNFPDRFSGHQFPNYSSELNVNALLLGDSALYLCASSKLPNTGELFFGEGSRLTVL.

The chain employs TRBV6-6 and TRBJ1-2; TCRdb picks TRBD1, but there is no DNA to check that call. CDR1 and CDR2 (germline): MNHNY, SVGAGI (reference sequence). The length of the CDR3 is 15 residues. This CDR3 is CASSYSPTGNGGYTF.

The chain joins TRBV19 to TRBJ2-1; lacking DNA, the TRBD2 call made by TCRdb goes unchecked. This CDR3 comprises 15 residues. Germline CDR1 LNHDA, CDR2 SQIVND (reference sequence). The CDR3 is CASSITSGPYNEQFF.

V and J are TRBV20-1 and TRBJ1-1; TCRdb reports TRBD1, a call that lacks DNA to check it against. CDR3 length equals 13 residues. Looked up from germline, CDR1 is DFQATT and CDR2 is SNEGSKA (reference sequence). The CDR3 is CSASGGAGGEAFF.

The rearrangement joins TRBV7-9 to TRBJ1-6; TCRdb designates TRBD1, a call that cannot be tested without DNA. Germline V gives CDR1 SEHNR, CDR2 FQNEAQ (reference sequence). The length of the CDR3 is 15 residues. CDR3 residues: CASSSDRAYNSPLHF.

The J gene is TRBJ2-7, the V gene TRBV5-1; TCRdb calls TRBD2, which cannot be checked without DNA. CDR3 size: 19 residues. CDR1 SGHRS and CDR2 YFSETQ come from the germline V gene. This CDR3 reads CASSQGLAGGPLSTYEQYF.

The chain joins TRBV6-6 to TRBJ1-6; TCRdb indicates TRBD1, and absent DNA this call remains unverified. The CDR3 has 14 residues. Germline values: CDR1 MNHNY, CDR2 SVGAGI (reference sequence). The CDR3 here is CASSFRQVPRTLHF.

V and J are TRBV5-1 and TRBJ2-3; with no DNA, the TCRdb D assignment of TRBD2 cannot be verified. CDR3 length: 16 residues. The germline V gene has CDR1 SGHRS and CDR2 YFSETQ. Here the CDR3 reads CASSLGLAPPTDTQYF.

The chain employs TRBV27 and TRBJ2-1; the TRBD1 assignment by TCRdb is unverifiable without DNA. CDR1 is MNHEY and CDR2 is SMNVEV in the germline V gene (reference sequence). The CDR3 has 11 residues. CDR3 region: CAITGQAEQFF.

The chain combines TRBV12-3 or TRBV12-4 with TRBJ2-5; the TCRdb call, TRBD2, lacks DNA for checking. The CDR3 contains 16 residues. The chain's CDR3 is CASSLLPSGSMETQYF.

V is TRBV12-3 or TRBV12-4 and J is TRBJ2-3; the D gene TCRdb calls, TRBD1, cannot be checked with no DNA. The CDR3 loop spans 14 amino acids. The CDR3: CASSLVARADTQYF.

The chain links TRBV10-2 to TRBJ2-3; the TCRdb D gene call, TRBD2, has no DNA to confirm it. Germline-derived CDR1 and CDR2 are WSHSY and SAAADI. This CDR3 contains 12 residues. CDR3 loop: CASAGRTDTQYF.

The J gene is TRBJ2-1, the V gene TRBV10-3; absent DNA, TCRdb's TRBD1 call cannot be checked. This CDR3 has 16 amino acids. Germline V gene lookup returns CDR1 ENHRY and CDR2 SYGVKD. The CDR3 sequence is CAIRGGTGEWRNEQFF.

This rearrangement joins TRBV5-5 to TRBJ1-2; TCRdb's assignment of TRBD1 cannot be checked, as there is no DNA. The CDR3 sequence is 16 residues long. Germline CDR1 SGHKS, CDR2 YYEKEE (reference sequence). CDR3 residues: CASSPVTGGATMGYTF.

This chain joins TRBV19 and TRBJ2-4; as DNA is missing, the TRBD2 call by TCRdb cannot be tested. Germline V gene data show CDR1 as LNHDA and CDR2 as SQIVND (reference sequence). This CDR3 region has 20 residues. CDR3 region: CASSMPYAGTSGIAKNIQYF.

This chain joins TRBV5-1 and TRBJ2-3; TCRdb calls TRBD1, which cannot be checked without DNA. The germline CDR1 and CDR2 sequences are SGHRS and YFSETQ. The CDR3 totals 16 residues. The CDR3 reads CASSTGRGRGTDTQYF.

V usage is TRBV4-1 and J usage is TRBJ2-3; TCRdb's D gene call, TRBD1, goes unchecked for lack of DNA. Per the germline V gene, CDR1 is MGHRA and CDR2 is YSYEKL. The CDR3 loop spans 17 amino acids. CDR3 protein: CASSLTGKGGWADTQYF.

J is TRBJ2-3 and V is TRBV20-1; TCRdb gives TRBD2 as the D gene, but with no DNA this cannot be confirmed. The CDR3 extends over 16 amino acids. CDR1 and CDR2 from the germline V gene are DFQATT and SNEGSKA (reference sequence). CDR3 in amino acids: CSASPGLAGGRDTQYF.

The rearrangement links TRBV20-1 to TRBJ2-3; checking the TCRdb D call of TRBD2 is not possible without DNA. This CDR3 is 14 amino acids long. Germline CDR1 and CDR2: DFQATT and SNEGSKA (reference sequence). The CDR3 loop reads CSASITSGTDTQYF.

This chain connects TRBV2 to TRBJ2-3; TCRdb's assignment of TRBD2 cannot be checked, as there is no DNA. This CDR3 spans 14 amino acids. Germline CDR1 is SNHLY and CDR2 is FYNNEI. The CDR3 sequence is CAGKGLAFPDTQYF.

The rearrangement joins TRBV5-6 to TRBJ1-2; no DNA is available, so the TRBD1 call from TCRdb remains unchecked. This CDR3 region has 12 residues. Germline V gives CDR1 SGHDT, CDR2 YYEEEE. The CDR3 protein is CASSADRVGYTF. Complete variable domain (other parts from reference TRBV5-6 and TRBJ1-2): DAGVTQSPTHLIKTRGQQVTLRCSPKSGHDTVSWYQQALGQGPQFIFQYYEEEERQRGNFPDRFSGHQFPNYSSELNVNALLLGDSALYLCASSADRVGYTFGSGTRLTVV.

The rearrangement links TRBV12-3 or TRBV12-4 to TRBJ1-5. The CDR3 covers 14 residues. The chain's CDR3 is CASRPSMREQPQHF.

This sequence joins TRBV3-1 and TRBJ1-1. The CDR3 extends over 13 amino acids. The germline gives CDR1 LGHDT, CDR2 YNNKEL (reference sequence). CDR3 amino acids: CASSQDGRTEAFF.

The chain uses TRBV15 and TRBJ2-5; TCRdb designates TRBD2, a call that cannot be tested without DNA. The CDR3 consists of 13 residues. Germline V gives CDR1 LNHNV, CDR2 YYDKDF (reference sequence). This chain's CDR3 is CASQGLTKETQYF.

The chain employs TRBV19 and TRBJ1-5; as DNA is missing, the TRBD1 call by TCRdb cannot be tested. The V gene's germline CDR1 is LNHDA and CDR2 SQIVND (reference sequence). This CDR3 is 15 amino acids long. The CDR3 here is CASKGGGVSNQPQHF.

J is TRBJ2-4 and V is TRBV28; the D gene TCRdb calls, TRBD1, cannot be checked with no DNA. This CDR3 has 11 residues. The germline V gene has CDR1 MDHEN and CDR2 SYDVKM. This CDR3 reads CASTGEYIQYF.

The chain uses TRBV11-2 and TRBJ2-1. The CDR3 consists of 13 residues. Germline V gene lookup returns CDR1 SGHAT and CDR2 FQNNGV. The CDR3 region is CASSQSVGNEQFF.

V usage is TRBV5-4 and J usage is TRBJ2-1; TCRdb indicates TRBD2, and absent DNA this call remains unverified. Germline loops: CDR1 SGHNT, CDR2 YYREEE (reference sequence). This CDR3 region has 13 residues. CDR3: CASSLLAGPEQFF.

The genes are TRBV7-9 and TRBJ2-1; absent DNA, TCRdb's TRBD1 call cannot be checked. This CDR3 has 15 residues. Germline V lookup: CDR1 SEHNR, CDR2 FQNEAQ (reference sequence). CDR3 region: CASSSGQIMHNEQFF.